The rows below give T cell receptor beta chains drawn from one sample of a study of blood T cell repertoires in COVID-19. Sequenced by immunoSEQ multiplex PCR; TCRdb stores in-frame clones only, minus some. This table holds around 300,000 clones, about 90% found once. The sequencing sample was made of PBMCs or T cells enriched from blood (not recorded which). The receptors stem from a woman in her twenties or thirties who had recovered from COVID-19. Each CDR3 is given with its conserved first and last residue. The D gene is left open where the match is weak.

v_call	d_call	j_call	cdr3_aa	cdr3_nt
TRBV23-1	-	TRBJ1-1	CASSQSAGMNTEAFF	TGCGCCAGCAGTCAATCGGCAGGGATGAACACTGAAGCTTTCTTT
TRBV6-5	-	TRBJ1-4	CASSYSPGVEKLFF	TGTGCCAGCAGTTACTCACCCGGGGTTGAAAAACTGTTTTTT
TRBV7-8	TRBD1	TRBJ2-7	CASSTRTGFLYEQYF	TGTGCCAGCAGCACAAGGACAGGTTTCCTCTACGAGCAGTACTTC
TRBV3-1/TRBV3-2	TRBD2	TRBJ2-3	CASSLGTSGFTDTQYF	TGTGCCAGCAGCCTCGGGACTAGCGGCTTCACAGATACGCAGTATTTT
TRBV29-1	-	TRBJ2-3	CSVGTDTSTDTQYF	TGCAGCGTTGGGACAGATACTAGCACAGATACGCAGTATTTT
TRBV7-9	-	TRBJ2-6	CASSPSGVLSGANVLTF	TGTGCCAGCAGCCCTTCGGGAGTCCTTTCTGGGGCCAACGTCCTGACTTTC
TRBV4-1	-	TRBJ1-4	CASSQGPIAANEKLFF	TGCGCCAGCAGCCAAGGCCCCATTGCGGCTAATGAAAAACTGTTTTTT
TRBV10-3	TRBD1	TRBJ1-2	CAISESQGNYGYTF	TGTGCCATCAGTGAGTCACAGGGGAACTATGGCTACACCTTC
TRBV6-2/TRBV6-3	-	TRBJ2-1	CASSSWLSYNEQFF	TGTGCCAGCAGTTCCTGGCTCTCCTACAATGAGCAGTTCTTC
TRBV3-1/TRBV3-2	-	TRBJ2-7	CASSQSSTYEQYF	TGTGCCAGCAGCCAATCTTCTACCTACGAGCAGTACTTC